This T cell receptor beta chain was identified during a study of memory CD4+ T cells and cytomegalovirus serostatus. Background on the study: Of the healthy Belgian adults, 9 were CMV seropositive and approximately 25 seronegative. Regarding the study as a whole: CMV serostatus prediction reached median AUC approximately 0.95, or 0.91 with US-trained model.

Original analysis: After removing out-of-frame reads, 2.3 million or so distinct TCRbeta sequences remained. Repertoires were generated with immunoSEQ multiplex PCR, while TCRdb's copy carries only in-frame clones and drops some. That table gives V, J and clone size, and the DNA gave D and trimming. The sample consists of about 58,000 clones, approximately 81% of them appearing once. The sort gate was single viable CD3+CD4+CD8-CD45RO+ cells for memory CD4+ T cells. Positive selection with CD4 microbeads enriched total CD4+ T cells. Turning to this clone: The antigen remains unidentified.

The TCR originated in an adult in good health and CMV-seronegative. Some clones in this sample may be carry-over from other donors' samples. Source material: memory CD4+ T cells from blood.

The CDR3, as DNA: TGTGCCAGCTCACTAGGCCGCTCTCCACGGAACACTGAAGCTTTCTTT. Its protein is CASSLGRSPRNTEAFF. V is TRBV18 and J is TRBJ1-1; D is unclear. Germline V gene lookup returns CDR1 KGHSH and CDR2 LQKENI. This CDR3 spans 16 amino acids. V gave up 4 bases and J gave up 1 base, with 16 bases separating them.